These 28 T cell receptor beta chains were all obtained from the same sample, sequenced in a study of identical twins (dated by TCRdb to about 2016). Libraries were prepared through 5' RACE. Sequencing took place on an Illumina HiSeq 2000. The public reads were reanalyzed by TCRdb: fastp trimming at Q25, MiXCR alignment, in-frame beta chains only. Each entry merges the rows of one CDR3 protein and shows their most common DNA and genes. This sample comprises about 660,000 distinct CDR3 sequences, 8.6% of them detected only once. The ten most abundant clones make up 0.75% to 1% of the sample. Separately, the same data were catalogued under a study of yellow fever vaccine responses in identical twins.

The sequencing input was PBMCs. Source of these receptors: a young woman in good health.

This clonotype was seen only a few times. The V call is TRBV15, the J call TRBJ2-7; D remains ambiguous. The CDR3 is 16 residues long. Germline-derived CDR1 and CDR2 are LNHNV and YYDKDF (reference sequence). V was clipped by 0 bases and J by 3 bases, with 15 bases between them. The CDR3 DNA reads TGTGCCACCAGCAGAGATAAGGGCGCCTTCCGCTACGAGCAGTACTTC. Its translation: CATSRDKGAFRYEQYF. Based on the CDR3 plus reference TRBV15 and TRBJ2-7, the full variable domain is DAMVIQNPRYQVTQFGKPVTLSCSQTLNHNVMYWYQQKSSQAPKLLFHYYDKDFNNEADTPDNFQSRRPNTSFCFLDIRSPGLGDTAMYLCATSRDKGAFRYEQYFGPGTRLTVT.

This clonotype came up many times. The rearrangement uses TRBV4-2 and TRBJ2-7; D is unclear. Germline lookup yields CDR1 LGHNA and CDR2 YNFKEQ. The CDR3 has 14 amino acids. Trimming left V 0 bases short and J 6 bases short, with 12 bases between. CDR3 bases: TGTGCCAGCAGCCAAGATACGGCGAGTCGCGAGCAGTACTTC. This translates into CASSQDTASREQYF.

This clonotype was detected ten times or more. The genes are TRBV4-3 and TRBJ2-7; 11 nucleotides match TRBD2. The ends lost 3 bases at V and 6 bases at J; junction bases unmatched: 16. Germline loops: CDR1 LGHNA, CDR2 YSLEER. The CDR3 covers 18 residues. The CDR3 coding sequence is TGCGCCAGCAGCCAGATTCTGGGGCTAGCGGGAGGCCGGCTCGAGCAGTACTTC. It translates to CASSQILGLAGGRLEQYF.

A few counts support this clonotype. This rearrangement joins TRBV2 to TRBJ2-7; TRBD2 might be the D (7 bases). In germline, CDR1 is SNHLY, CDR2 FYNNEI. The CDR3 contains 11 residues. The V end was cut by 8 bases, the J end by 6 bases, with 11 bases between. The CDR3 DNA sequence: TGTGCCAGCGGGAGGGGGACCGAGCAGTACTTC. This encodes CASGRGTEQYF.

The J gene is TRBJ2-7, the V gene TRBV10-2, with 7 positions matching TRBD1. CDR1 is WSHSY, CDR2 SAAADI, per germline. The CDR3 totals 20 residues. Losses at the gene ends were 11 bases for V and 2 bases for J; bases not matched to a gene: 30. CDR3 coding DNA: TGCGCCCCCTTTCCTATGGCTCAGCGCCTTTACGGGACAGCAGCCTACGAGCAGTACTTC. Translated, it gives CAPFPMAQRLYGTAAYEQYF.

The table lists this clonotype with many counts. The chain carries TRBV5-6 and TRBJ2-7, with 7 bases matching TRBD1. CDR1 and CDR2 from the germline V gene are SGHDT and YYEEEE. J gave up 2 bases and V 6 bases, and 2 bases lay outside the gene matches. This CDR3 has 12 amino acids. The CDR3 is CASTTGAYEQYF. CDR3 nucleotide sequence: TGTGCCAGCACTACAGGGGCCTACGAGCAGTACTTC.

J is TRBJ1-4 and V is TRBV5-3; D is possibly TRBD1 (5 bases). TRBV5-3 is noted as an ORF with a role that remains uncertain. Trimming took off 8 bases at V and 6 bases at J, with 17 bases between the two ends. This CDR3 has 14 amino acids. Written as DNA, the CDR3 is TGTGCCAGGAGCCCGGGGCTGAAGGATGAAAAACTGTTTTTT. Translating it yields CARSPGLKDEKLFF.

V is TRBV5-4 and J is TRBJ2-1; D is ambiguous. V lost 0 bases and J lost 8, with 21 bases in between. Germline values: CDR1 SGHNT, CDR2 YYREEE (reference sequence). The CDR3 runs 17 residues. The CDR3, as DNA: TGTGCCAGCAGCTTGGGAGGAGCGTCCGAGTCGTTCGATGAGCAGTTCTTC. Translation gives CASSLGGASESFDEQFF.

This clonotype was found a few times. The gene calls are TRBV11-2 and TRBJ2-2; the match to TRBD2 covers 7 bases. Germline assignment: CDR1 SGHAT and CDR2 FQNNGV. This CDR3 has 16 residues. V was clipped by 3 bases and J by 5 bases; unmatched bases: 9. CDR3 amino acids: CASSFSGTKPTGELFF. In DNA, the CDR3 is TGTGCCAGCAGCTTTTCCGGGACTAAACCTACCGGGGAGCTGTTTTTT.

The chain combines TRBV24-1 with TRBJ1-1, with a weak D call TRBD1 (5 bases). This CDR3 is built from 13 residues. Trimming removed 6 bases at V and 0 bases at J, with 7 bases between. CDR1 and CDR2 (germline): KGHDR, SFDVKD. The CDR3 region is CATSSDMNTEAFF. The CDR3, as DNA: TGTGCCACCAGTTCGGACATGAACACTGAAGCTTTCTTT.

This clonotype has ten or more counts. The chain employs TRBV12-3 or TRBV12-4 and TRBJ2-7, with 8 bases identical to TRBD2. The CDR3 loop spans 16 amino acids. With V trimmed by 3 bases and J by 1 base, 8 bases remained unmatched. Here the CDR3 reads CASSFPGSGGSYEQYF. CDR3 nucleotide sequence: TGTGCCAGCAGTTTCCCAGGGAGCGGGGGTTCCTACGAGCAGTACTTC.

This clonotype showed up many times. The V and J genes are TRBV14 and TRBJ1-3; D unclear. Germline V lookup: CDR1 SGHDN, CDR2 FVKESK. V lost 3 bases and J 2 bases, leaving 5 bases between the germline ends. The CDR3 has 13 amino acids. CDR3: CASSHGAGNTIYF. The CDR3 nucleotides are TGTGCCAGCAGCCACGGGGCTGGAAACACCATATATTTT.

The V and J genes are TRBV6-5 and TRBJ2-2, with 9 bases lining up with TRBD1. The CDR3 is made up of 15 amino acids. From germline, CDR1 is MNHEY and CDR2 SVGAGI. The trim removed 2 bases at V and 4 bases at J, leaving 2 bases unmatched. CDR3 loop: CASSYVQGATGELFF. The CDR3 bases are TGTGCCAGCAGTTACGTACAGGGGGCCACCGGGGAGCTGTTTTTT.

This clonotype has just a few counts. The chain recombines TRBV6-1 with TRBJ2-1, with 7 bases fitting TRBD2. Germline assignment: CDR1 MNHNS and CDR2 SASEGT. The CDR3 runs 15 residues. The junction had 5 bases not matched to a gene; V was cut back by 6 bases and J by 0 bases. The CDR3 spells CASRPPSGSYNEQFF. In nucleotides, the CDR3 is TGTGCCAGCAGGCCTCCTAGCGGCTCCTACAATGAGCAGTTCTTC.

This clonotype was seen many times. The V call is TRBV6-1, the J call TRBJ2-7, with D maybe TRBD1 (5 bases). Trimming shortened V by 8 bases and J by 6 bases, and 11 bases separated the two germline ends. CDR3 length: 11 amino acids. Germline V gene data show CDR1 as MNHNS and CDR2 as SASEGT. CDR3: CASFEDIEQYF. DNA for the CDR3: TGTGCCAGCTTCGAGGACATCGAGCAGTACTTC.

This clonotype was counted a few times. This chain joins TRBV7-2 and TRBJ2-3, with 9 bases that match TRBD2. The length of the CDR3 is 16 residues. Germline V gene data show CDR1 as SGHTA and CDR2 as FQGNSA. V lost 3 bases, J lost 3 bases, and 7 bases stayed unmatched. Written as DNA, the CDR3 is TGTGCCAGCAGCTTTTTTAGCGGGAGCGGGACAGATACGCAGTATTTT. The encoded protein is CASSFFSGSGTDTQYF.

This clonotype was seen only a few times. The chain joins TRBV28 to TRBJ2-3; 10 nucleotides align to TRBD2. This CDR3 region has 15 residues. Per the germline V gene, CDR1 is MDHEN and CDR2 is SYDVKM. J lost 2 bases, V lost 7 bases, and 6 bases had no gene match. CDR3 sequence: CASIPSGGVTDTQYF. In nucleotides, the CDR3 is TGTGCCAGCATTCCTAGCGGGGGAGTCACAGATACGCAGTATTTT.

This clonotype appeared a few times. This sequence joins TRBV4-1 and TRBJ2-1; D perhaps matches TRBD2 (6 bases). This CDR3 has 16 amino acids. Germline V gene sequence: CDR1 MGHRA, CDR2 YSYEKL. V was shortened by 0 bases and J by 6 bases, with 15 bases between the two germline ends. The CDR3 DNA sequence: TGCGCCAGCAGCCAAGAGAGCGGACTATGGGGCAATGAGCAGTTCTTC. It specifies CASSQESGLWGNEQFF.

The chain has TRBV20-1 and TRBJ1-1; D is uncertain. Germline values: CDR1 DFQATT, CDR2 SNEGSKA (reference sequence). CDR3 length: 13 residues. V dropped 6 bases and J dropped 5 bases, with 16 bases sitting between them. Here the CDR3 reads CSALRGGGTEAFF. DNA of the CDR3: TGCAGTGCCCTACGGGGAGGAGGGACTGAAGCTTTCTTT.

In this sample, this clonotype turned up a few times. The rearrangement links TRBV15 to TRBJ2-7; tentatively, D is TRBD1 (5 bases). There are 15 residues in the CDR3. Per the germline V gene, CDR1 is LNHNV and CDR2 is YYDKDF (reference sequence). The V and J ends lost 2 bases and 0 bases respectively, with 11 bases between them. This CDR3 is CATSRPGQSSYEQYF. In DNA, the CDR3 is TGTGCCACCAGCAGACCCGGACAAAGCTCCTACGAGCAGTACTTC.

This clonotype was observed a handful of times. The chain joins TRBV7-2 to TRBJ2-7; 8 bases are shared with TRBD2. This CDR3 contains 17 residues. Germline CDR1 SGHTA, CDR2 FQGNSA. Trimming cost V 0 bases and J 0 bases; bases outside gene matches: 7. For the CDR3, the DNA is TGTGCCAGCAGCTTAGCTGTTGGAGCGGGGGACTCCTACGAGCAGTACTTC. Its protein is CASSLAVGAGDSYEQYF.

There are a few counts of this clonotype. A junction boundary mismatches the germline segment, possibly from a read error. J is TRBJ2-3 and V is TRBV15, with D possibly matching TRBD2 (6 bases). CDR1 is LNHNV, CDR2 YYDKDF, per germline (reference sequence). The CDR3 length is 17 residues. CDR3 residues: CAISRGGGAGSTDTQYF. Written as DNA, the CDR3 is TGTGCCATCAGCAGAGGAGGCGGGGCGGGGAGCACAGATACGCAGTATTTT.

In DNA form, the CDR3 reads TGTGCCAGCAGTGACCCAAAGCGGGGCCCAGAGACCCAGTACTTC. It codes for CASSDPKRGPETQYF. J is TRBJ2-5 and V is TRBV6-1; TRBD2 agrees at 7 bases. V was clipped by 3 bases and J by 4 bases; unmatched bases: 8. Per the germline V gene, CDR1 is MNHNS and CDR2 is SASEGT. The CDR3 contains 15 residues.

A few counts support this clonotype. V and J are TRBV5-1 and TRBJ2-7; possible D gene TRBD1, 6 bases. V lost 3 bases, J lost 2 bases, and 18 bases lay in between. This CDR3 contains 16 residues. Germline V gene sequence: CDR1 SGHRS, CDR2 YFSETQ. CDR3 sequence: CASSYSPDRLTYEQYF. The CDR3 DNA sequence: TGCGCCAGCAGCTACTCTCCGGACAGATTGACCTACGAGCAGTACTTC.

The V and J genes are TRBV2 and TRBJ2-2; 8 bases fit TRBD1. V was clipped by 7 bases and J by 7 bases; unmatched bases: 11. The germline V gene encodes CDR1 SNHLY and CDR2 FYNNEI. The CDR3 sequence is 15 residues long. CDR3 coding DNA: TGTGCCAGCATTGGTGCCAGGGGGCATGGCGGGGAGCTGTTTTTT. Encoded protein: CASIGARGHGGELFF.

This clonotype has more than one count but fewer than ten. CDR3 region: CASSSPDEDEQYF. In DNA form, the CDR3 reads TGTGCCAGCAGTTCTCCAGATGAGGACGAGCAGTACTTC. The V and J genes are TRBV12-3 or TRBV12-4 and TRBJ2-7, with D unresolved. Trimming left V 4 bases short and J 5 bases short, with 12 bases between. The CDR3 consists of 13 residues.

This clonotype was seen a few times. The chain has TRBV7-2 and TRBJ1-5; D is uncertain. Trimming removed 2 bases from V and 1 base from J, with 15 bases in between. Germline V gives CDR1 SGHTA, CDR2 FQGNSA. The CDR3 is 17 residues long. DNA of the CDR3: TGTGCCAGCAGCTTAAACTCGGTGGTTGGGAGCAATCAGCCCCAGCATTTT. Encoded protein: CASSLNSVVGSNQPQHF.

The V call is TRBV12-3 or TRBV12-4, the J call TRBJ2-3, with D possibly TRBD2 on 6 matching bases. Trimming cost V 8 bases and J 6 bases, with 9 bases left between them. This CDR3 contains 11 residues. The CDR3 sequence is CASLGRDTQYF. The CDR3, as DNA: TGTGCCAGCTTAGGGAGGGATACGCAGTATTTT.